This T cell receptor (beta chain) was retrieved from a study of metastatic and nonmetastatic thyroid tumors (dated by TCRdb to the early 2020s). At the level of the whole study: The researchers compared repertoires between peripheral blood samples and tumor or nodule tissue samples from patients with malignant or benign thyroid disease.

A few counts support this clone. This clone's antigen is unknown. Nothing much larger sits one base from this clone, and base qualities are not available. What the research found in general, with its limitations: TCR beta diversity was reported as significantly higher in malignant tumors than in benign nodules, in both blood and tumor samples.

No treatment had been received by any patient before thyroid surgery. Patient clinical samples collected from about 2011 to 2018 were retrospectively analysed using T-cell receptor beta sequencing. As encoded in the germline V gene (reference sequence), CDR1 is GTSNPN while CDR2 is SVGIG. V is reduced by 3 bases and J by 7 bases, leaving a spacing of 6 bases between them. The CDR3, from cysteine to phenylalanine, totals 10 residues. Just CDR3 DNA is preserved here, 30 bases in frame from base 1. The protocol used for the library was PCR. The instrument given in TCRdb is Illumina HiSeq 4000. The TCR beta-chain CDR3 region of each patient was profiled by high-throughput sequencing. The authors' analysis ran thus. CDR3 differences across clinicopathological groups were used to build a classifier for discriminating distant-metastatic papillary thyroid cancer patients. Repertoire diversity was assessed with the Shannon index, and tumor-blood repertoire similarity with the Morisita-Horn index. In-frame beta chains were kept once TCRdb had trimmed the public reads at Q25 with fastp and called clones with MiXCR. The V and J calls were determined by TCRdb, not by the authors. This sample gives about 22,000 clones in total; approximately 40% of them show up just once. About 20% of the sample rests with the top ten.

Specimen: blood. The sequence derives from a male donor with papillary thyroid cancer or a benign thyroid nodule (not recorded which). Some clones in this sample may be carry-over from other donors' samples. This sequence uses TRBV30 and TRBJ1-2; there is no confident call for the D gene. The DNA sequence is TGTGCCTGGAGGTCTGTTGGCTACACCTTC. The resulting protein is CAWRSVGYTF.